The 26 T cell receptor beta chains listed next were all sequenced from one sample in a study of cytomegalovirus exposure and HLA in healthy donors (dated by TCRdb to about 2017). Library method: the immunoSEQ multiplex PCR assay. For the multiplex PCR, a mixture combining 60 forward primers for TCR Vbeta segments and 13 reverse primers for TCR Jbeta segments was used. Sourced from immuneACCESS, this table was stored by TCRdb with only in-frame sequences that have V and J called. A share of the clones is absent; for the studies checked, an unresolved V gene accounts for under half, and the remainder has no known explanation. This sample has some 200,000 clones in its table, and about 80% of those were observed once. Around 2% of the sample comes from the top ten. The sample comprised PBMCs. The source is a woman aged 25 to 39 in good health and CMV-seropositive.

In nucleotides, the CDR3 is TGTGCCACCAGCAGAGATTGGGGGGGACTGTTTTTT. Translation gives CATSRDWGGLFF. V is TRBV15 and J is TRBJ1-4; D perhaps matches TRBD1 (5 bases). CDR1 and CDR2 (germline): LNHNV, YYDKDF (reference sequence). V was clipped by 0 bases and J by 13 bases, with 9 bases between them. The CDR3 totals 12 residues.

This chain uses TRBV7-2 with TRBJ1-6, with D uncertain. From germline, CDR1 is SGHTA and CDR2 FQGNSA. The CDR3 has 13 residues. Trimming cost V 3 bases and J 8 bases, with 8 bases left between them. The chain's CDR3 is CASSLGSDSPLHF. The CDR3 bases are TGTGCCAGCAGCTTGGGGAGTGATTCACCCCTCCACTTT.

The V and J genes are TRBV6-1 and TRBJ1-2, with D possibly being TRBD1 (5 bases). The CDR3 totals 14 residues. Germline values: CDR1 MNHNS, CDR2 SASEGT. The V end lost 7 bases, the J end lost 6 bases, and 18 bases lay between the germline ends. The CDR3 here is CASKKPGMGHGYTF. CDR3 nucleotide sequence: TGTGCCAGCAAAAAACCAGGGATGGGCCATGGCTACACCTTC.

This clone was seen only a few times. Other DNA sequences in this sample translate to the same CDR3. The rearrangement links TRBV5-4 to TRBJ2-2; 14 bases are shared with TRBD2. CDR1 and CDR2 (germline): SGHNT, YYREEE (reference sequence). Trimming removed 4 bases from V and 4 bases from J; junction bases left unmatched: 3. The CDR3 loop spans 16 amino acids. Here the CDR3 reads CASSPGLAGGTGELFF. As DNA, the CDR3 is TGTGCCAGCAGCCCCGGACTAGCGGGGGGCACCGGGGAGCTGTTTTTT. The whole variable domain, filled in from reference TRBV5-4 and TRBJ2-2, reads ETGVTQSPTHLIKTRGQQVTLRCSSQSGHNTVSWYQQALGQGPQFIFQYYREEENGRGNFPPRFSGLQFPNYSSELNVNALELDDSALYLCASSPGLAGGTGELFFGEGSRLTVL.

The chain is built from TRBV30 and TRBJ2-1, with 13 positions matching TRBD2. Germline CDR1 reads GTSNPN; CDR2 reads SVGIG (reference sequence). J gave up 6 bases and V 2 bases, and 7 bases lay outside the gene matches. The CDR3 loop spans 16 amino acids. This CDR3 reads CAWSPTSGRARNEQFF. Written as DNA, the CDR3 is TGTGCCTGGAGTCCCACTAGCGGGAGGGCCCGCAATGAGCAGTTCTTC.

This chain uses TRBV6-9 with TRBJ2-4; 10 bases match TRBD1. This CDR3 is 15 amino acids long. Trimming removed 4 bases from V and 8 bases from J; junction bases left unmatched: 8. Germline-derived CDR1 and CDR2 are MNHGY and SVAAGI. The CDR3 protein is CASSSSTGGADIQYF. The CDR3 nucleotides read TGTGCCAGCAGTTCGTCGACAGGGGGCGCAGACATTCAGTACTTC.

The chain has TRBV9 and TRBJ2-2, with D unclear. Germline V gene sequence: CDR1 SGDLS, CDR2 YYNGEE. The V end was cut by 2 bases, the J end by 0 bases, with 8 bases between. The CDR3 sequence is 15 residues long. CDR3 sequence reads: CASSVLNANTGELFF. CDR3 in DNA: TGTGCCAGCAGCGTTCTAAACGCGAACACCGGGGAGCTGTTTTTT.

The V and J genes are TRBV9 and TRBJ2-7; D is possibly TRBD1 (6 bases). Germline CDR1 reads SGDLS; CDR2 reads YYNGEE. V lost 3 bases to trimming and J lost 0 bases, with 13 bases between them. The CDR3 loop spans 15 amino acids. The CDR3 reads CASSARDTSSYEQYF. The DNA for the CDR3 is TGTGCCAGCAGCGCACGGGACACCTCCTCCTACGAGCAGTACTTC.

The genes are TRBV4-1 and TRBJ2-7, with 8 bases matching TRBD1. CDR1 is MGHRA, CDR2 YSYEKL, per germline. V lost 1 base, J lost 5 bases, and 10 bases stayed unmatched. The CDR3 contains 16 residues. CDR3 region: CASSQVFQGAPDEQYF. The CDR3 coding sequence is TGCGCCAGCAGCCAAGTTTTCCAGGGGGCGCCGGACGAGCAGTACTTC.

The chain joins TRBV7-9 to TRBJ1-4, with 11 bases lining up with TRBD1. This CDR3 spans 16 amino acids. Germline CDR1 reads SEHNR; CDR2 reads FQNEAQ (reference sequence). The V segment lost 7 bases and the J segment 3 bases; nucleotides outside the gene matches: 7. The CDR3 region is CASNHPGQGANEKLFF. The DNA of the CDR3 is TGTGCCAGCAACCACCCGGGACAGGGGGCTAATGAAAAACTGTTTTTT. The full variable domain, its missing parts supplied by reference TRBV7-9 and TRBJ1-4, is DTGVSQNPRHKITKRGQNVTFRCDPISEHNRLYWYRQTLGQGPEFLTYFQNEAQLEKSRLLSDRFSAERPKGSFSTLEIQRTEQGDSAMYLCASNHPGQGANEKLFFGSGTQLSVL.

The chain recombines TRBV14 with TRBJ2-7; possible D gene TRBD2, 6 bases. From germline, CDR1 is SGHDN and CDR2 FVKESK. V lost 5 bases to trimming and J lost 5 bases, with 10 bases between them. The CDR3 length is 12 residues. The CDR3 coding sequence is TGTGCCAGCAGCGTAACGGGAGACGAGCAGTACTTC. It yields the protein CASSVTGDEQYF.

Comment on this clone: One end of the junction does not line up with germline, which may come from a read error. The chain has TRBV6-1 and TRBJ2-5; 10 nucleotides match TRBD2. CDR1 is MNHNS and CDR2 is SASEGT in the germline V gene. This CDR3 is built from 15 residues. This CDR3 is CASREDIAGGETQYF. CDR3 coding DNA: TGTGCCAGCAGAGAAGATATAGCGGGAGGAGAGACCCAGTACTTC.

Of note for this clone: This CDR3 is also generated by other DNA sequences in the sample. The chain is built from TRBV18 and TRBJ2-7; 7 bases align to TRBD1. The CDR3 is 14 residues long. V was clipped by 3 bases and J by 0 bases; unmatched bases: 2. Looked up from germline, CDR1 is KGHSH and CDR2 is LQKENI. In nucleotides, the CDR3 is TGTGCCAGCTCACCGGCAGGGGGCTCCTACGAGCAGTACTTC. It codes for CASSPAGGSYEQYF.

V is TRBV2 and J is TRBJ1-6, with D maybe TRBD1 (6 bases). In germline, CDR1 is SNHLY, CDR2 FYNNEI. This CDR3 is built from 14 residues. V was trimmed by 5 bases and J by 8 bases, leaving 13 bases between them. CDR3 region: CASSSNYRDSPLHF. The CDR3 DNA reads TGTGCCAGCAGTTCCAATTACAGGGATTCACCCCTCCACTTT.

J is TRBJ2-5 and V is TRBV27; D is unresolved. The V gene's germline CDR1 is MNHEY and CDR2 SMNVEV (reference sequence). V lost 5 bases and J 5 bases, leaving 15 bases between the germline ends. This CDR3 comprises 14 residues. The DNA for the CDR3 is TGTGCCAGCAGTCCCCGTGGCTTTTCGGAGACCCAGTACTTC. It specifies CASSPRGFSETQYF.

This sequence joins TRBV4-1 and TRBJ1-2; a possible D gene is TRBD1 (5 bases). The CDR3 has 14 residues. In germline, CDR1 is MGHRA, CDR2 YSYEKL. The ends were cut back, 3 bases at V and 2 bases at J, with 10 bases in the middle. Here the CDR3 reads CASSQKTENYGYTF. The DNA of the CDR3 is TGCGCCAGCAGCCAGAAGACAGAAAACTATGGCTACACCTTC.

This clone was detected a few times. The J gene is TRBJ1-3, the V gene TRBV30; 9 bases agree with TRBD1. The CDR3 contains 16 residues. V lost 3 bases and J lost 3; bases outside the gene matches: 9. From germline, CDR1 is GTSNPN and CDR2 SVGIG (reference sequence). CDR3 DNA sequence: TGTGCCTGGAGCACCATACAGGGGGCGGTTGGAAACACCATATATTTT. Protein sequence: CAWSTIQGAVGNTIYF.

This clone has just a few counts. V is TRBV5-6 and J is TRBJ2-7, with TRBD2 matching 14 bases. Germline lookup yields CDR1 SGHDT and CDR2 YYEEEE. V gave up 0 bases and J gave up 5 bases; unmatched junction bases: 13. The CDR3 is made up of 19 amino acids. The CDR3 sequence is CASSLAVGTSGRLGHEQYF. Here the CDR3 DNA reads TGTGCCAGCAGCTTGGCGGTTGGGACTAGCGGGAGACTGGGCCACGAGCAGTACTTC.

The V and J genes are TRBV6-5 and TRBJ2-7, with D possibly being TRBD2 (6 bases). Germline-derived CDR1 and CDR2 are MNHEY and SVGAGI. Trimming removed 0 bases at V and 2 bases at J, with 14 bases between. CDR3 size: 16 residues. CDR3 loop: CASSYSIPGSTYEQYF. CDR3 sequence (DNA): TGTGCCAGCAGTTACTCGATTCCCGGGAGTACCTACGAGCAGTACTTC.

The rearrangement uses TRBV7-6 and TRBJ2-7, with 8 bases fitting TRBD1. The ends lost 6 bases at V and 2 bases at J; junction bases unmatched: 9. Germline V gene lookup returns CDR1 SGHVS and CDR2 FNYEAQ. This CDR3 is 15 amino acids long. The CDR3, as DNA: TGTGCCAGCAGTTGGACAGGGACTGAGGCCTACGAGCAGTACTTC. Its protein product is CASSWTGTEAYEQYF.

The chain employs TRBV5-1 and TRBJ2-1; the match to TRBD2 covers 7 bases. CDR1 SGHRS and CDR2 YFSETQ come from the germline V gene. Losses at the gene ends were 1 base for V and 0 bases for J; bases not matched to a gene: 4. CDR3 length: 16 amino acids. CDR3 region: CASSLNGGSSYNEQFF. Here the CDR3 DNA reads TGCGCCAGCAGCTTGAACGGCGGGAGCTCCTACAATGAGCAGTTCTTC.

CDR3 coding DNA: TGTGCCAGTAGCCCCGGAGTGCTTAATGAGCAGTTCTTC. It specifies CASSPGVLNEQFF. The rearrangement joins TRBV19 to TRBJ2-1, with D unresolved. This CDR3 spans 13 amino acids. Germline CDR1 LNHDA, CDR2 SQIVND (reference sequence). The V gene lost 6 bases and the J gene lost 7 bases, with 13 bases spanning the gap. The variable domain in full, with the rest retrieved from reference TRBV19 and TRBJ2-1, is DGGITQSPKYLFRKEGQNVTLSCEQNLNHDAMYWYRQDPGQGLRLIYYSQIVNDFQKGDIAEGYSVSREKKESFPLTVTSAQKNPTAFYLCASSPGVLNEQFFGPGTRLTVL.

This CDR3 is CASSSGQTGIPNEKLFF. In DNA form, the CDR3 reads TGTGCCAGCAGCTCCGGCCAAACAGGGATACCGAATGAAAAACTGTTTTTT. The chain recombines TRBV11-2 with TRBJ1-4, with D possibly matching TRBD1 (6 bases). The V gene lost 4 bases and the J gene lost 5 bases, with 20 bases spanning the gap. The CDR3 has 17 residues. Germline V lookup: CDR1 SGHAT, CDR2 FQNNGV.

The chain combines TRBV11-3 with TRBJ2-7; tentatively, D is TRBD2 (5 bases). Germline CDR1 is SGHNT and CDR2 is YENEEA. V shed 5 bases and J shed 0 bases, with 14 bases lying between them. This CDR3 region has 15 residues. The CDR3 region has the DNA TGTGCCAGCAGCACCCTGGACTTAAGCTCCTACGAGCAGTACTTC. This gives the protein CASSTLDLSSYEQYF. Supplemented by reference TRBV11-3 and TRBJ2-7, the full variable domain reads EAGVVQSPRYKIIEKKQPVAFWCNPISGHNTLYWYLQNLGQGPELLIRYENEEAVDDSQLPKDRFSAERLKGVDSTLKIQPAELGDSAVYLCASSTLDLSSYEQYFGPGTRLTVT.

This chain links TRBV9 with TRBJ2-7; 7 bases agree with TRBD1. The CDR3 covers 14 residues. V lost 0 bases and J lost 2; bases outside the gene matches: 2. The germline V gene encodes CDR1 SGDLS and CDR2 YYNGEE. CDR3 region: CASSVGQGPYEQYF. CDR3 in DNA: TGTGCCAGCAGCGTAGGACAGGGTCCCTACGAGCAGTACTTC. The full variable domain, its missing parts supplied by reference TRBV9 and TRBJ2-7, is DSGVTQTPKHLITATGQRVTLRCSPRSGDLSVYWYQQSLDQGLQFLIQYYNGEERAKGNILERFSAQQFPDLHSELNLSSLELGDSALYFCASSVGQGPYEQYFGPGTRLTVT.

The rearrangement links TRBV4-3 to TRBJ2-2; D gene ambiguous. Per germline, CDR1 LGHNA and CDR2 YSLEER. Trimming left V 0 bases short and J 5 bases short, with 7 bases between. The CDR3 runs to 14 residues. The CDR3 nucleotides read TGCGCCAGCAGCCAAGATGTCATGACCGGGGAGCTGTTTTTT. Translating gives CASSQDVMTGELFF.